Given below is one T cell receptor (beta chain) in context. Sequencing was performed with immunoSEQ multiplex PCR; in TCRdb, only in-frame clones are kept and a portion is missing. The data show 100,000 or so clones, about 96% seen once. The CDR3 length is 15 residues. Germline-derived CDR1 and CDR2 are SEHNR and FQNEAQ (reference sequence). V lost 1 base to trimming and J lost 6 bases; unmatched junction nucleotides: 5. The data belong to a study of technical replicates of blood from a few donors. The origin of this receptor is a human donor in good health. The rearrangement links TRBV7-9 to TRBJ1-5, with TRBD1 matching 8 bases. Sample: T cells isolated from PBMCs. The CDR3 sequence is CASSLGQGLGQPQHF. The CDR3 coding sequence is TGTGCCAGCAGCTTAGGACAGGGGCTAGGTCAGCCCCAGCATTTT.